This TCR beta chain came from a study of cytomegalovirus exposure and HLA in healthy donors. Notes on the study in general: TCR beta chain V- and J-gene trimming was linked, in a later analysis, to a missense variant in DCLRE1C.

The PCR contained 60 Vbeta and 13 Jbeta primers. Assay used: immunoSEQ multiplex PCR; TCRdb lists only in-frame clones, some missing. The sample contains about 130,000 clones, roughly four fifths of which appear only once. This clone was seen once. The target antigen is unknown. Looked up from germline, CDR1 is MNHNS and CDR2 is SASEGT. The CDR3 runs 14 residues. With V trimmed by 5 bases and J by 5 bases, 7 bases remained unmatched. The origin of this receptor is a girl aged 2-10 years in good health and CMV-seronegative. The sequenced sample was PBMCs. The rearrangement uses TRBV6-1 and TRBJ2-5; 8 bases line up with TRBD1. The CDR3 region is CASSTGGTAETQYF. For the CDR3, the DNA is TGTGCCAGCAGTACAGGGGGGACCGCGGAGACCCAGTACTTC.